The sequence of this T cell receptor (beta chain) was determined in a study of blood T cells in healthy people across ages. Next came a second PCR, run for about 7 to 12 cycles, which used a sample-barcoded 5' primer along with a J-beta primer mix. The authors tagged each cDNA molecule using a template-switch adaptor with 12 random nucleotides. Each CDR3 protein is one row after TCRdb ran MiXCR on the 5' RACE reads. The sample consists of hundreds of thousands of distinct CDR3 sequences, about 20% of them appearing once. The sample holds one count of this clonotype. Sequencing was carried out using blood. This TCR was sampled from a man aged 65-85 years in good health.

The CDR3: CASSPEAVSTDTQYF. CDR3 DNA: TGTGCCAGCAGTCCGGAGGCAGTGAGCACAGATACGCAGTATTTT. The chain joins TRBV7-8 to TRBJ2-3; weak D call: TRBD2 (5 bases). V was shortened by 6 bases and J by 0 bases, with 13 bases between the two germline ends. The CDR3 consists of 15 residues. Germline CDR1 is SGHVS and CDR2 is FQNEAQ.